The T cell receptor (beta chain) described here comes from a study of blood T cell repertoires in COVID-19. Study-level background: The study drew acute and convalescent COVID-19 samples from the United States, Italy and Spain. T cells, B-cell-depleted T cells, or PBMCs supplied cDNA or gDNA.

Per the study methods: Reference gene primers were amplified, and this amplification served to estimate nucleated cell counts. Produced via immunoSEQ multiplex PCR; TCRdb's table is partial and in-frame only. That table supplies the V and J calls and clone size; D and trimming were determined from the DNA. The repertoire holds roughly 700,000 clones, with about 90% as singletons. V was clipped by 9 bases and J by 0 bases; unmatched bases: 11. There are 16 residues in the CDR3. The germline V gene encodes CDR1 SGHRS and CDR2 YFSETQ. The origin of this receptor is a woman in her late teens or twenties with acute or convalescent COVID-19. The sequenced sample was peripheral blood. The V gene is TRBV5-1, the J gene TRBJ1-4; 7 bases are a match to TRBD1. In DNA, the CDR3 is TGCGCCACCCGACAGGGTAGCACCTCAACTAATGAAAAACTGTTTTTT. This translates into CATRQGSTSTNEKLFF.